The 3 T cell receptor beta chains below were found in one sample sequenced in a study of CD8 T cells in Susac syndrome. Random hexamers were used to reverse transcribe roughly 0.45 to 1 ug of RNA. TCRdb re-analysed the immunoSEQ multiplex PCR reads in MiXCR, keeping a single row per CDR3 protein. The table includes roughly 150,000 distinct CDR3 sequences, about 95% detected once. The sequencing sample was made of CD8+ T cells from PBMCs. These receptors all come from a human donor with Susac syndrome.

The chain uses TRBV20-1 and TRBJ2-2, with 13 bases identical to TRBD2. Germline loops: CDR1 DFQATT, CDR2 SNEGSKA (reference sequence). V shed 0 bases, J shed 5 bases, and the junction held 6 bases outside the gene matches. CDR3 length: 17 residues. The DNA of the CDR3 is TGCAGTGCTAGAGATCAGTGGACTAGCGGGAGTACCGGGGAGCTGTTTTTT. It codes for CSARDQWTSGSTGELFF.

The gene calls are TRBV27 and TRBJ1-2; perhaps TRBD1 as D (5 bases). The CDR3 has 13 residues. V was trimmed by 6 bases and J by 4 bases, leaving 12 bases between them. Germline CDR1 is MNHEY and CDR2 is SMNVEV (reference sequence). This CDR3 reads CASSPGLPYGYTF. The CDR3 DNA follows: TGTGCCAGCAGCCCGGGACTGCCCTATGGCTACACCTTC.

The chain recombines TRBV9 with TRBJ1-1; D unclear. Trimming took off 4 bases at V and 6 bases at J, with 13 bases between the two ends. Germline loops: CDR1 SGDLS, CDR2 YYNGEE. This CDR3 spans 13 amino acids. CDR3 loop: CASSTGVGSEAFF. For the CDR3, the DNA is TGTGCCAGCAGCACCGGGGTTGGGTCTGAAGCTTTCTTT.